This TCR beta chain was captured by sequencing in a study of cytomegalovirus exposure and HLA in healthy donors. Study-level background: For the roughly 400 genotyped donors, about 81% fell within the Caucasian-associated ancestry cluster. Findings and caveats of the study: A missense DCLRE1C variant was associated with V- and J-gene trimming of TCR beta chains in a later analysis, and an independent cohort replicated the association. Reports credit the classifier with highly specific, highly sensitive diagnosis of cytomegalovirus status.

Comments on this clone: The antigen remains undetermined.

A multiplex PCR was run with 60 Vbeta primers and 13 Jbeta primers. Method: immunoSEQ multiplex PCR; TCRdb's copy keeps in-frame clones and lacks some. The sample has 150,000 to 200,000 clones, about four fifths seen once. Germline CDR1 SGHDN, CDR2 FVKESK. The CDR3 length is 14 residues. Deletions cut 4 bases from V and 4 bases from J, with 14 bases between. The receptor's source is a woman under 30 in good health and CMV-seropositive. The V and J genes are TRBV14 and TRBJ2-7; D gene unclear. The sequencing sample was made of PBMCs. The CDR3 coding sequence is TGTGCCAGCAGCCCAGGTTATGCAGCTTACGAGCAGTACTTC. As protein: CASSPGYAAYEQYF.